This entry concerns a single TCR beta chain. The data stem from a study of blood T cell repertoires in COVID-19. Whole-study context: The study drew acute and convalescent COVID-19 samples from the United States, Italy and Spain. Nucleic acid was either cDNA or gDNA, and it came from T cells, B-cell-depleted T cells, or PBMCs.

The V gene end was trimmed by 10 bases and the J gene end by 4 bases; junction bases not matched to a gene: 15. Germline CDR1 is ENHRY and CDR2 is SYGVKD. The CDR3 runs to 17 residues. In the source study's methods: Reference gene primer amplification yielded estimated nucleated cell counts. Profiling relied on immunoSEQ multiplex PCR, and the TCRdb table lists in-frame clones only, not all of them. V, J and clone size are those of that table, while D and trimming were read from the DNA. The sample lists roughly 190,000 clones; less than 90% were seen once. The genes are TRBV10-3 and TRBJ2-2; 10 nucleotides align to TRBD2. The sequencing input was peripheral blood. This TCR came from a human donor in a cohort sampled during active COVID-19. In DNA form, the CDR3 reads TGTGCCAACAGCCGAAGCGGGGGGGTCTCTGGCACCGGGGAGCTGTTTTTT. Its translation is CANSRSGGVSGTGELFF.